The present T cell receptor beta chain was sequenced within a study of blood T cell repertoires in COVID-19. Original methodology: It was from reference gene primer amplification that nucleated cell counts were estimated. TCRdb's copy holds only in-frame clones and misses some; the assay was immunoSEQ multiplex PCR. That table gives V, J and clone size, and the DNA gave D and trimming. The table includes around 270,000 clones, 84% detected once. V dropped 2 bases and J dropped 14 bases, with 9 bases sitting between them. Germline lookup yields CDR1 SGHAT and CDR2 FQNNGV. The CDR3 totals 11 residues. The chain employs TRBV11-2 and TRBJ2-2; TRBD1 might be the D (5 bases). This receptor was obtained from a woman in her forties who had recovered from COVID-19. Input material: peripheral blood. The CDR3 bases are TGTGCCAGCAGCTTAATTCAGGGACTGTTTTTT. Translation: CASSLIQGLFF.